This TCR beta chain appears in the sequencing data of a study of Graves' ophthalmopathy and Graves' hyperthyroidism. Study conclusions and caveats: Most clonotypes expanded in thyroid above 0.001 frequency were present in blood too.

Moderate-to-severe activity, CAS ≥3, NOSPECS ≥4 and duration under 3 months were recorded for donors with ophthalmopathy. PBMCs were density-gradient isolated from approximately 9.8 ml fresh blood. Notes on this clonotype: Its target is not known.

V was clipped by 3 bases and J by 5 bases; unmatched bases: 11. The CDR3 is 17 amino acids. Germline V gives CDR1 MNHEY, CDR2 SVGEGT. RNA transcripts provided the template for amplifying TCR beta CDR3 regions. First-round RT-PCR used HTBI primers; second-round multiplex PCR followed. TCRdb itself ran the multiplex PCR reads through MiXCR, one entry per CDR3 protein. The sample records 150,000 to 200,000 distinct CDR3 sequences, around 39% being singletons. The rearrangement uses TRBV6-2 or TRBV6-3 and TRBJ1-1, with TRBD1 matching 11 bases. Sequenced material: peripheral blood. This receptor was obtained from a man aged 25-45 years with Graves' ophthalmopathy. CDR3 bases: TGTGCCAGCAGTTATCTCCTGGGACAGGGGGGAGATACTGAAGCTTTCTTT. Encoded protein: CASSYLLGQGGDTEAFF.